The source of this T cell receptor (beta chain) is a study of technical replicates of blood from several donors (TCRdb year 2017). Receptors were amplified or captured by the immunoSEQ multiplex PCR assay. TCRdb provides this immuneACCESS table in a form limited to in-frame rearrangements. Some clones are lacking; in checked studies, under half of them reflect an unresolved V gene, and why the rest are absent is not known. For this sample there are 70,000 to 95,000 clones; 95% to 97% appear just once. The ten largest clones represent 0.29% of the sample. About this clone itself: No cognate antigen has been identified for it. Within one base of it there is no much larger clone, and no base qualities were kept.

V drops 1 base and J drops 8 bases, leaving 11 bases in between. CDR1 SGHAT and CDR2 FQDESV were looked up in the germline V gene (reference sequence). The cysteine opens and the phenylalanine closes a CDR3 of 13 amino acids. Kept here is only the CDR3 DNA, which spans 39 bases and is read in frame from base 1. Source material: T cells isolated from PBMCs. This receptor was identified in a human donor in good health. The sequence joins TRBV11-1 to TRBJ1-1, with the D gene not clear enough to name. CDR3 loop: CASSLDRTGEAFF. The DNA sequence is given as TGTGCCAGCAGCTTAGATCGGACGGGAGAAGCTTTCTTT.